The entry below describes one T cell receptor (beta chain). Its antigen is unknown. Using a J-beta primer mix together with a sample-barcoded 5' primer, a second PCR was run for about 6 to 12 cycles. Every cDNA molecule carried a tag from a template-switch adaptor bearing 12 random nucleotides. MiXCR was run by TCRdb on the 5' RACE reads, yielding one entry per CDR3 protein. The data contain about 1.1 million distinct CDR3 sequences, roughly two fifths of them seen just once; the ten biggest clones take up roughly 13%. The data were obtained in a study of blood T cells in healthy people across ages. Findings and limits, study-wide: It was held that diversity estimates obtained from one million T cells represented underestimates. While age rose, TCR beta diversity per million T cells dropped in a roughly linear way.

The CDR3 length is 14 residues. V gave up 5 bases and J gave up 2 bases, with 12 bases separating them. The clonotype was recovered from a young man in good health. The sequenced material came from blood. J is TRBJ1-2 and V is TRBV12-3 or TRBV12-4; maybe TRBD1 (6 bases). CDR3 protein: CASSPGEGNYGYTF. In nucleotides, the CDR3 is TGTGCCAGCAGTCCAGGGGAGGGGAACTATGGCTACACCTTC.